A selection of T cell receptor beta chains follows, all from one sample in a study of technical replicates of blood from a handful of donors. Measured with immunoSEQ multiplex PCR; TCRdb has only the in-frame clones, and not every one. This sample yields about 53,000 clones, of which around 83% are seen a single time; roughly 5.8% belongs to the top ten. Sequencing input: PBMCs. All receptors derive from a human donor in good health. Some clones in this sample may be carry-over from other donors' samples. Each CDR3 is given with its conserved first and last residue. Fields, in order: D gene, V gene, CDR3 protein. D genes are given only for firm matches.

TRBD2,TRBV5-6,CASSSKTTSGWETQYF
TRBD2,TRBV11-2,CASSSLRTSGRGNEQFF
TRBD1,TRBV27,CASSAGGYGYTF
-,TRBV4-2,CASSQPAGGTGGNTIYF
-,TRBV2,CASSEGGNRYEQYF
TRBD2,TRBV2,CASSSGRASTDTQYF
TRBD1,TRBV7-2,CASSGQGRRSEQYF
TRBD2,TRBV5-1,CASSLSGRETNEQFF
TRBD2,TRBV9,CASSVSTSGISEQYF
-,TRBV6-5,CASSLTSSYNEQFF
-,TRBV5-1,CASSLGQGKSYGYTF
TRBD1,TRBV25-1,CASSLHRGIVTNEKLFF
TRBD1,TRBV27,CASSPPRTGGWSEAFF
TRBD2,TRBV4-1,CASRPMTSGGLNEQFF
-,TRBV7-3,CASSFSRGNYNEQFF
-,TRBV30,CAWSDGTGSYEQYF
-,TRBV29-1,CSVEGGGVYTQYF
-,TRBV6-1,CASSGGTPGLGGETQYF
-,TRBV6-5,CASSPTARDTEAFF
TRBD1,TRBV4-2,CASSPTGQSSSYNSPLHF
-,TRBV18,CASSPQTGDPGNTIYF
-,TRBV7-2,CASSPPFFQQYF
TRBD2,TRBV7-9,CASSYGLAGERLSSYEQYF
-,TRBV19,CASMGDRGGMNTEAFF